This record concerns one TCR beta chain sequence. Here immunoSEQ multiplex PCR was the method, and the copy in TCRdb shows in-frame clones only, minus some. The sample lists roughly 13,000 clones, roughly three quarters occurring once. This specimen belongs to a study of blood T cell repertoires in COVID-19. CDR1 and CDR2 from the germline V gene are MNHNY and SVGAGI (reference sequence). This CDR3 is built from 14 residues. Between the trimmed V and J ends, which lost 6 bases and 4 bases, there was a span of 15 bases. The source of this sequence is a human donor in a cohort sampled during active COVID-19. The chain recombines TRBV6-6 with TRBJ1-1; maybe TRBD1 (5 bases). The sample taken for sequencing was peripheral blood. CDR3 coding DNA: TGTGCCAGCAGAACCGGGGGAGAGGGCACTGAAGCTTTCTTT. Its translation: CASRTGGEGTEAFF.